This TCR beta chain originates from a study of T cells in Graves' hyperthyroidism and ophthalmopathy. Study-wide results and limits: Blood samples included most of the expanded thyroid clonotypes exceeding 0.001. With a median lead of approximately six months before onset, the model predicted ophthalmopathy.

The blood specimen was taken at initial hyperthyroidism diagnosis, before any ophthalmopathy symptoms. This sample holds PBMCs from 8 to 10 ml fresh peripheral blood. In regard to this clonotype: Its antigen is still unknown.

RNA transcripts yielded amplified TCR beta CDR3 regions. HTBI primers drove first-round RT-PCR of the TCR CDR3. TCRdb reprocessed the multiplex PCR reads with MiXCR, giving one entry per CDR3 protein. In the table there are 20,000 or so distinct CDR3 sequences, about 53% of which are singletons. This sequence was found in a woman in her forties with Graves' hyperthyroidism that later progressed to Graves' ophthalmopathy. Sample: blood.

CDR3 loop: CASSLELAGTYEQYF. The CDR3 region has the DNA TGTGCCAGCAGCTTAGAGCTAGCGGGAACCTACGAGCAGTACTTC. The chain recombines TRBV7-2 with TRBJ2-7, with 9 nucleotides matching TRBD2. Germline CDR1 is SGHTA and CDR2 is FQGNSA. V dropped 1 base and J dropped 2; count of bases not matched to a gene: 3. The CDR3 has 15 residues. Using reference TRBV7-2 and TRBJ2-7 for the parts outside the CDR3, the full variable domain is GAGVSQSPSNKVTEKGKDVELRCDPISGHTALYWYRQSLGQGLEFLIYFQGNSAPDKSGLPSDRFSAERTGGSVSTLTIQRTQQEDSAVYLCASSLELAGTYEQYFGPGTRLTVT.